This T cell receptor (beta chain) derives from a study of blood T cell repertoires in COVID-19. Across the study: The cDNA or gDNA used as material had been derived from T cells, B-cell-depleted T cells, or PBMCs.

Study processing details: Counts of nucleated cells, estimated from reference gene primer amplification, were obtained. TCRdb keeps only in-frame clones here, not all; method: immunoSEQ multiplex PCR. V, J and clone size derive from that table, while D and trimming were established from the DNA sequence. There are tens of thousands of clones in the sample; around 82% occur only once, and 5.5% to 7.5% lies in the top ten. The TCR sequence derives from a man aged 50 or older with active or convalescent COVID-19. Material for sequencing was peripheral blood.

The chain's CDR3 is CAIGRGTAFF. Here the CDR3 DNA reads TGTGCCATCGGAAGGGGCACAGCTTTCTTT. This chain uses TRBV10-3 with TRBJ1-1; D is possibly TRBD1 (5 bases). The CDR3 spans 10 residues. Trimming removed 8 bases at V and 10 bases at J, with 11 bases between. The germline gives CDR1 ENHRY, CDR2 SYGVKD.